Following are 10 T cell receptor beta chains from one sample sequenced in a study of T-cell reconstitution after alpha-beta-depleted transplantation in children. The library targeted TCRbeta and was prepared with unique molecular identifiers. TCRdb ran MiXCR on the PCR reads and lists one entry per CDR3 protein. The data contain almost 500,000 distinct CDR3 sequences, under 15% of them seen just once; the ten biggest clones take up more than 5.5%. The sequencing used PBMCs from the stem cell graft donor, collected from the stem cell graft. The receptors were gathered from a human donor who donated a stem cell graft to a child with combined immunodeficiency.

The chain uses TRBV27 and TRBJ2-5; TRBD2 agrees at 12 bases. The CDR3 sequence is 15 residues long. CDR1 and CDR2 (germline): MNHEY, SMNVEV (reference sequence). After removal of 6 bases from V and 5 bases from J, the junction contained 7 bases not matched to a gene. CDR3 nucleotides: TGTGCCAGCAGGATACTAGCGGGAGGATCTGAGACCCAGTACTTC. This gives the protein CASRILAGGSETQYF.

The V and J genes are TRBV15 and TRBJ2-1; perhaps D is TRBD1 or TRBD2 (6 bases each). The CDR3 has 16 amino acids. V was pared by 3 bases and J by 6 bases, with 18 bases between. Germline-derived CDR1 and CDR2 are LNHNV and YYDKDF (reference sequence). The CDR3 coding sequence is TGTGCCACCAGCAGGGGACCGGGGGCCCTTCGCAATGAGCAGTTCTTC. This sequence encodes CATSRGPGALRNEQFF.

The chain links TRBV20-1 to TRBJ1-1, with 9 bases aligning to TRBD1. Germline CDR1 reads DFQATT; CDR2 reads SNEGSKA (reference sequence). This CDR3 has 14 residues. Unmatched junction bases numbered 7, after V lost 6 bases and J lost 2 bases. The CDR3 spells CSATSGQGNTEAFF. The DNA for the CDR3 is TGCAGTGCAACGTCGGGACAGGGAAACACTGAAGCTTTCTTT.

V gene TRBV18 combines with J gene TRBJ1-2; perhaps TRBD1 as D (5 bases). The CDR3 loop spans 14 amino acids. Germline V gene lookup returns CDR1 KGHSH and CDR2 LQKENI. Trimming cost V 4 bases and J 7 bases, with 16 bases left between them. The CDR3 nucleotides are TGTGCCAGCTCACGCGACAGCCGCGGACTTGGCTACACCTTC. Amino acid sequence: CASSRDSRGLGYTF.

This clonotype was found many times. The genes are TRBV15 and TRBJ2-7, with unresolved D. CDR1 and CDR2 from the germline V gene are LNHNV and YYDKDF (reference sequence). Between the trimmed V and J ends, which lost 0 bases and 0 bases, there was a span of 15 bases. The length of the CDR3 is 17 residues. The CDR3 DNA reads as TGTGCCACCAGCAGAGAGAGGACGGGCGTTAGCTCCTACGAGCAGTACTTC. Protein: CATSRERTGVSSYEQYF.

A remark on this clonotype: One end of the junction varies from germline; a read error may be responsible. The V call is TRBV6-5, the J call TRBJ2-1; D is unresolved. Germline V CDR1 and CDR2: MNHEY, SVGAGI. The CDR3 is 17 amino acids. The CDR3 loop reads CAISYSRSGFSRNEQFF. CDR3 bases: TGTGCCATCAGTTACTCGAGGTCTGGGTTTTCACGAAATGAGCAGTTCTTC.

This clonotype showed up just a few times. CDR3: CASSQDGAGRSVDTQYF. The CDR3 DNA reads as TGCGCCAGCAGCCAAGATGGTGCAGGGCGTTCGGTGGATACGCAGTATTTT. The V and J genes are TRBV4-3 and TRBJ2-3, with TRBD1 as a possible D gene (5 bases). The V end was cut by 0 bases, the J end by 6 bases, with 19 bases between. The CDR3 has 17 residues. Germline CDR1 and CDR2: LGHNA and YSLEER.

This clonotype showed up many times. The chain has TRBV7-9 and TRBJ2-3; TRBD2 is a possible D gene (5 bases). The germline V gene has CDR1 SEHNR and CDR2 FQNEAQ (reference sequence). The CDR3 contains 14 residues. V dropped 1 base and J dropped 5 bases, with 10 bases sitting between them. Here the CDR3 reads CASSLEGVRDTQYF. In DNA form, the CDR3 reads TGTGCCAGCAGCTTAGAGGGAGTTCGAGATACGCAGTATTTT.

The chain carries TRBV2 and TRBJ2-7, with a possible D match to TRBD2 (6 bases). The CDR3 length is 12 residues. In germline, CDR1 is SNHLY, CDR2 FYNNEI. Trimming cost V 7 bases and J 2 bases, with 9 bases left between them. The CDR3 reads CASTEGAYEQYF. The CDR3 DNA sequence: TGTGCCAGCACGGAGGGAGCCTACGAGCAGTACTTC.

The gene calls are TRBV20-1 and TRBJ2-3, with a weak D call TRBD2 (6 bases). Trimming left V 3 bases short and J 0 bases short, with 13 bases between. CDR1 and CDR2 (germline): DFQATT, SNEGSKA (reference sequence). This CDR3 has 15 amino acids. The CDR3 reads CSASNPAGSTDTQYF. CDR3 nucleotides: TGCAGTGCTAGTAATCCGGCGGGGAGCACAGATACGCAGTATTTT.